The present entry profiles one T cell receptor beta chain with its context. No antigen is known for it. This record belongs to a study of T cells expressing NK-cell markers. Study overall: Serological testing identified most of the eight sequenced donors as HCMV-seropositive and one as seronegative.

The authors made TCR beta cDNA libraries by 5'RACE template switching. This switching added a universal primer site and UMIs. TCRdb reanalyzed the 5' RACE reads and collapses them to one entry per CDR3 protein, without DNA. This sample carries over 120,000 distinct CDR3 sequences, with about 12% going to the ten biggest clones. Points from the study as a whole: NKG2C+ dominant clonotypes from over 5 donors made up roughly 1.0-8% of CD8+ T cells.

The CDR3 runs to 14 residues. The V and J genes are TRBV12-3 or TRBV12-4 and TRBJ1-3; the D call of TRBD1 rests on TCRdb alone, since no DNA is present to check it. The sample was blood T cells: a sorted CD56 or NKG2C T cell subset, CD4+ or CD8+ T cells, or bulk PBMC T cells (not recorded which). This TCR derives from a man between 18 and 29 years old in good health. CDR3 loop: CASSLGTIGNTIYF.